A single sample is the source of the 3 T cell receptor beta chains below, sequenced in a study of cytomegalovirus exposure and HLA in healthy donors. In the PCR, 60 Vbeta and 13 Jbeta primers were used. The protocol was immunoSEQ multiplex PCR, while the TCRdb copy is restricted to in-frame clones and leaves out a portion. Counted here are approximately 160,000 clones, roughly 72% occurring once; the ten biggest clones make up 1%. The sample taken for sequencing was PBMCs. The receptors stem from a woman in her 40s in good health and CMV-seronegative.

This chain joins TRBV7-2 and TRBJ1-5; the D gene is possibly TRBD1 (5 bases). Looked up from germline, CDR1 is SGHTA and CDR2 is FQGNSA. Trimming shortened V by 4 bases and J by 1 base, and 17 bases separated the two germline ends. The CDR3 loop spans 17 amino acids. DNA for the CDR3: TGTGCCAGCAGCTCCGCCGACAGATCCTTAAGCAATCAGCCCCAGCATTTT. It yields the protein CASSSADRSLSNQPQHF.

This chain joins TRBV18 and TRBJ2-1, with D perhaps TRBD2 (7 bases). The CDR3 covers 14 residues. Germline V gene sequence: CDR1 KGHSH, CDR2 LQKENI. V was trimmed by 5 bases and J by 5 bases, leaving 13 bases between them. DNA of the CDR3: TGTGCCAGCTCAACGAGCGGGACACACAATGAGCAGTTCTTC. Its protein product is CASSTSGTHNEQFF.

The chain employs TRBV6-6 and TRBJ2-7; the D gene is possibly TRBD1 (5 bases). V lost 5 bases, J lost 10 bases, and 12 bases lay in between. The CDR3 totals 11 residues. The germline V gene has CDR1 MNHNY and CDR2 SVGAGI (reference sequence). The DNA for the CDR3 is TGTGCCAGCAGTCCCGACAGCCATCAGTACTTC. The encoded protein is CASSPDSHQYF.